The 6 T cell receptor beta chains below all came from one sample that was sequenced in a study of tumor-infiltrating lymphocytes in primary liver carcinoma. TCR beta cDNA came from about 470 ng total RNA, primed with a constant-region primer. Slightly modified ARM-PCR, run as three nested multiplex PCR rounds, produced the TCR beta libraries. Both of the initial two PCR rounds ran for about 11 cycles and employed TRBV1-TRBV30 forward primers alongside a C-beta reverse primer. TCRdb reprocessed the multiplex PCR reads with MiXCR, giving one entry per CDR3 protein. Of fewer than 90,000 distinct CDR3 sequences listed, 65% to 80% are singletons. It was from approximately 20-30 mg of unsorted bulk tissue that RNA and DNA were co-extracted. Source material: liver tumor tissue from sampling region 1. Subset here: tumor region T1, superior pole. These receptors originate from a man aged 40-49 years with primary liver carcinoma and hepatitis B virus infection.

V is TRBV29-1 and J is TRBJ2-7; D uncertain. Germline CDR1 and CDR2: SQVTM and ANQGSEA. The length of the CDR3 is 13 residues. V was pared by 4 bases and J by 5 bases, with 15 bases between. CDR3 sequence reads: CSVGGNASHEQYF. CDR3 DNA: TGCAGCGTTGGAGGCAATGCGTCCCACGAGCAGTACTTC.

The sample holds one count of this clonotype. The J gene is TRBJ2-1, the V gene TRBV11-2; D not certain. With 10 bases removed from V and 1 base from J, the gap between germline ends came to 17 bases. Germline CDR1 SGHAT, CDR2 FQNNGV. The CDR3 spans 15 residues. The CDR3 sequence is CATLQDQSSYNEQFF. In DNA, the CDR3 is TGTGCCACCTTGCAAGACCAGTCATCCTACAATGAGCAGTTCTTC.

This clonotype was detected once. Germline and junction disagree at one end, which may indicate a read error. The CDR3 loop reads CANSLQPINTDTHCF. The DNA for the CDR3 is TGTGCCAACAGCTTACAGCCCATTAACACGGATACGCACTGTTTT. The chain combines TRBV11-1 with TRBJ2-3; D call uncertain. The CDR3 spans 15 residues. Germline lookup yields CDR1 SGHAT and CDR2 FQDESV (reference sequence).

V gene TRBV27 combines with J gene TRBJ2-3; possibly TRBD2 for D (6 bases). The V and J ends lost 3 bases and 1 base respectively, with 11 bases between them. CDR3 size: 15 residues. Germline V gene lookup returns CDR1 MNHEY and CDR2 SMNVEV (reference sequence). CDR3 in amino acids: CASSFAGLRTDTQYF. In DNA form, the CDR3 reads TGTGCCAGCAGTTTCGCGGGATTACGCACAGATACGCAGTATTTT.

To note about this clonotype: One end of the junction varies from germline; a read error may be responsible. This sequence joins TRBV6-1 and TRBJ1-5, with 7 bases identical to TRBD1. This CDR3 comprises 16 residues. Germline lookup yields CDR1 MNHNS and CDR2 SASEGT. The CDR3 here is CASTLAQGEGNQPRHF. The DNA of the CDR3 is TGTGCCAGCACCTTAGCCCAGGGGGAAGGCAATCAGCCCCGGCATTTT.

This clonotype was counted ten times or more. The chain has TRBV5-6 and TRBJ1-1; D is perhaps TRBD1 (5 bases). The CDR3 length is 16 residues. Germline CDR1 and CDR2: SGHDT and YYEEEE. V was trimmed by 3 bases and J by 1 base, leaving 16 bases between them. The CDR3 loop is CASSWGPSAKNTEAFF. The CDR3 bases are TGTGCCAGCAGCTGGGGACCCTCAGCGAAGAACACTGAAGCTTTCTTT.